A selection of T cell receptor beta chains follows, all from one sample in a study of identifying expanded T cells in peripheral blood. Only in-frame clones appear in the TCRdb table, and some are missing; sequencing was by immunoSEQ multiplex PCR. The data hold 60,000 to 80,000 clones, with 75% to 90% observed a single time. The material sequenced was blood. These receptors were obtained from a person aged 18 to 75 in good health. The CDR3 runs from the conserved cysteine through the conserved F or W. The D gene is left open where the match is weak. Clone size is given for some rows only: seen once, a few or many times, or a class if the clone is expanded.

clone_size | d_call | j_call | v_call | cdr3_nt | cdr3_aa
. | . | TRBJ2-2 | TRBV11-1 | TGTGCCAGCAGCCTCCTTTGGGGTAGCGGGGAGCTGTTTTTT | CASSLLWGSGELFF
. | TRBD2 | TRBJ2-1 | TRBV9 | TGTGCCAGCAGCGTGGGTATGGGACTAGGTTACAATGAGCAGTTCTTC | CASSVGMGLGYNEQFF
. | . | TRBJ2-5 | TRBV11-2 | TGTGCCAGCAGCTTTAACCCCGCAGGGCAAGAGACCCAGTACTTC | CASSFNPAGQETQYF
. | . | TRBJ2-7 | TRBV4-3 | TGCGCCAGCAGCCAAGAAAGAGGAGTACGCGAGCAGTACTTC | CASSQERGVREQYF
. | TRBD2 | TRBJ2-3 | TRBV19 | TGTGCCAGTAGTAAGCGGGGGGCAGATACGCAGTATTTT | CASSKRGADTQYF
. | . | TRBJ1-2 | TRBV5-6 | TGTGCCAGCAGCTTGGTGGGGAATGGCTACACCTTC | CASSLVGNGYTF
once | TRBD2 | TRBJ2-7 | TRBV18 | TGTGCCAGCTCACCACGAGCCGGGACTAGCGGCTACGAGCAGTACTTC | CASSPRAGTSGYEQYF
few | . | TRBJ1-2 | TRBV5-1 | TGCGCCAGCAGCTTGGAAGAAAACGGCTACACCTTC | CASSLEENGYTF
. | . | TRBJ1-2 | TRBV7-2 | TGTGCCAGCAGCACAACCGGGACCCTCGGGGGCTACACCTTC | CASSTTGTLGGYTF
. | TRBD2 | TRBJ2-7 | TRBV6-1 | TGTGCCAGCACCGGGGGGTACGAGCAGTACTTC | CASTGGYEQYF